This T cell receptor beta chain came from a study of cytomegalovirus exposure and HLA in healthy donors. Study outcomes and limitations: In a later analysis, common viral pathogens appeared linked to several of the most significant clusters. Within an earlier analysis, most TCR beta V segments proved productive either about 90% or about 30% of the time. In a later analysis, donors in an Asian-associated ancestry cluster reportedly had fewer N-insertions in productive TCRs than the cohort mean.

CDR1 is SGDLS and CDR2 is YYNGEE in the germline V gene. The CDR3 spans 16 residues. V dropped 3 bases and J dropped 4; count of bases not matched to a gene: 7. Comments on this clone: The antigen remains undetermined.

Primers: 60 Vbeta forward and 13 Jbeta reverse. Clones were sequenced by immunoSEQ multiplex PCR, and TCRdb holds only the in-frame ones, with some missing. The sample lists under 300,000 clones, over 90% occurring once. The chain joins TRBV9 to TRBJ2-1; 10 bases are a match to TRBD2. The sample was PBMCs. This clonotype originated in a girl aged 2 to 9 in good health and CMV-seronegative. In nucleotides, the CDR3 is TGTGCCAGCAGCGATTCTCTAGCGGGAGTTTACAATGAGCAGTTCTTC. This sequence encodes CASSDSLAGVYNEQFF.